This T cell receptor (beta chain) was observed in a study of regulatory T cells in long-lasting Graves disease. The time point: newly diagnosed GD, antithyroid drugs for less than 3 months. Making the TCR library involved RNA that had been extracted from PBMCs. Building the TCR beta libraries relied on iRepertoire HTBI primers, and CDR3 regions underwent Arm-PCR. TCRdb re-derived calls from the multiplex PCR reads in MiXCR, one entry per CDR3 protein. The sample consists of 400,000 to 500,000 distinct CDR3 sequences, 16% of them appearing once. This clonotype turned up a few times. Unmatched junction bases numbered 14, after V lost 4 bases and J lost 4 bases. This CDR3 comprises 18 residues. CDR1 is SGHVS and CDR2 is FQNEAQ in the germline V gene. These sequences were also reported in another study, on T cells in Graves' hyperthyroidism and ophthalmopathy. From that second work: It was considered stable Graves' hyperthyroidism when ophthalmopathy did not progress within 18 months. Patients aged 18 to 65 with hyperthyroidism were newly diagnosed, with duration under 2 months.

The sample in question was peripheral blood mononuclear cells (PBMCs), obtained at new diagnosis, from a patient treated with antithyroid drugs. The origin of this receptor is a woman younger than 35 with Graves disease. The chain links TRBV7-8 to TRBJ1-2, with 11 bases matching TRBD1. The CDR3 spells CASSSPTDRGLISYGYTF. The CDR3 bases are TGTGCCAGCAGCTCACCTACGGACAGGGGGCTCATAAGCTATGGCTACACCTTC.